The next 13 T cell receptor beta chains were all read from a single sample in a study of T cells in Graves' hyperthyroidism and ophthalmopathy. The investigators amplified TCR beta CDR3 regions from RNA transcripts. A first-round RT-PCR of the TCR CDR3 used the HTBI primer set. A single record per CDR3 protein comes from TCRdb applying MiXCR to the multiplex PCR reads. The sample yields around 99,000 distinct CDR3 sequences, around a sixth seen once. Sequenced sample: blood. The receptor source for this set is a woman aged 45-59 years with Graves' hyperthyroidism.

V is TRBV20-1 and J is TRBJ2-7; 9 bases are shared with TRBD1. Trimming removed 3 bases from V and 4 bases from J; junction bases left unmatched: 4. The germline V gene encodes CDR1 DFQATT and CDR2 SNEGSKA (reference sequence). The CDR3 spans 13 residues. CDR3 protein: CSARGTGTYEQYF. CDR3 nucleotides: TGCAGTGCTAGGGGGACAGGGACATACGAGCAGTACTTC.

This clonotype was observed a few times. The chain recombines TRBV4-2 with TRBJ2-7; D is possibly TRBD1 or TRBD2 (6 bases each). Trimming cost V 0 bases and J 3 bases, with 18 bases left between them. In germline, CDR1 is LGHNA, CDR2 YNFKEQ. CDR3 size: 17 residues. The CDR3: CASSQEGGGPAGYEQYF. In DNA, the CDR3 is TGTGCCAGCAGCCAAGAGGGGGGCGGCCCCGCAGGCTACGAGCAGTACTTC.

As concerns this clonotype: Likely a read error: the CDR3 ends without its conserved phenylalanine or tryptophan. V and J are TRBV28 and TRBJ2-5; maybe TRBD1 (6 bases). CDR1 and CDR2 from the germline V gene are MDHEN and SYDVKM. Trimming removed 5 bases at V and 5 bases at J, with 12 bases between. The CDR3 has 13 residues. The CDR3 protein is CASSLQGAETQYL. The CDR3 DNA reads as TGTGCCAGCAGTCTACAGGGCGCGGAGACCCAGTACCTC.

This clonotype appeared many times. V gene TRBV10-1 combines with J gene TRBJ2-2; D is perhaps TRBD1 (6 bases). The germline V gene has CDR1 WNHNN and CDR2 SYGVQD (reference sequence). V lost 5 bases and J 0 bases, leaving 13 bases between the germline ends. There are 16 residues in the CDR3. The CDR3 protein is CASSSGQIANTGELFF. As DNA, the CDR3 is TGCGCCAGCAGTTCTGGACAGATCGCGAACACCGGGGAGCTGTTTTTT.

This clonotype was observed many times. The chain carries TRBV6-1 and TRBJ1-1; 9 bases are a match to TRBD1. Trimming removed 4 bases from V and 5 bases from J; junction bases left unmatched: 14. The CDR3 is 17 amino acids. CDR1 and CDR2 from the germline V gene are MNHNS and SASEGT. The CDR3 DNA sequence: TGTGCCAGCAGTGCCTCCGGGACAGGGAAGATTCGGACTGAAGCTTTCTTT. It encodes CASSASGTGKIRTEAFF.

The CDR3 DNA is TGTGCCAGCAGTCTACTCGCTTACACCGGGGAGCTGTTTTTT. Translated, it gives CASSLLAYTGELFF. This chain joins TRBV2 and TRBJ2-2; D uncertain. V shed 5 bases and J shed 3 bases, with 10 bases lying between them. The germline V gene encodes CDR1 SNHLY and CDR2 FYNNEI. This CDR3 is 14 amino acids long.

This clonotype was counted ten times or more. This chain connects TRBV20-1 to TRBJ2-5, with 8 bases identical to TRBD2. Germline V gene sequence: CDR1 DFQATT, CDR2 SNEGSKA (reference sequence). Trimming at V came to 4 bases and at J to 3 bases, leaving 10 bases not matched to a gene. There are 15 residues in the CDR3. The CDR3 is CSATGLAGWEETQYF. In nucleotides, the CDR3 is TGCAGTGCTACCGGGTTAGCGGGATGGGAAGAGACCCAGTACTTC.

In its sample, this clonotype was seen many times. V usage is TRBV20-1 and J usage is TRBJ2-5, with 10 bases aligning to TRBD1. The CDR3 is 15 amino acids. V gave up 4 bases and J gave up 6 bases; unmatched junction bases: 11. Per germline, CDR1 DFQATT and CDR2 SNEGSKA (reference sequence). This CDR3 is CSATDRGRDTKTQYF. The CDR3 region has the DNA TGCAGTGCTACTGACAGGGGGCGCGATACGAAGACCCAGTACTTC.

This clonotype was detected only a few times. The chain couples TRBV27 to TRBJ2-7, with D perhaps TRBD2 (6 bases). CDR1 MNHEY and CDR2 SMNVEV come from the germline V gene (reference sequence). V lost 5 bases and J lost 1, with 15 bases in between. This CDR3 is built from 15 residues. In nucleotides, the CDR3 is TGTGCCAGCAGTCTAGAACCGGGAGATTCCTACGAGCAGTACTTC. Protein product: CASSLEPGDSYEQYF.

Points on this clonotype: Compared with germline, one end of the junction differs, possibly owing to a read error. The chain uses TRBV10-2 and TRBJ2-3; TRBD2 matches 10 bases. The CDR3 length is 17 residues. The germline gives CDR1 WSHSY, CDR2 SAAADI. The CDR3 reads CVSTPGISGRSTDTQYF. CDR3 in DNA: TGCGTCAGCACCCCGGGGATTAGCGGGAGGAGCACAGATACGCAGTATTTT.

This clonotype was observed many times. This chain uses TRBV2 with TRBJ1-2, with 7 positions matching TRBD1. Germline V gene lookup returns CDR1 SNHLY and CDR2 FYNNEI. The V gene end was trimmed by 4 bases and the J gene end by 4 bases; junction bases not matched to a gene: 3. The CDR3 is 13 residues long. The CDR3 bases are TGTGCCAGCAGTGTACAGGGGAGCTATGGCTACACCTTC. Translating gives CASSVQGSYGYTF.

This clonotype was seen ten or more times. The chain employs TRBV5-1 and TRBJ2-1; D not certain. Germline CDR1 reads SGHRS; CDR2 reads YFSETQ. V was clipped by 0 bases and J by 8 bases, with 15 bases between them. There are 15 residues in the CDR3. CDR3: CASSLADPRLDEQFF. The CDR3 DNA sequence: TGCGCCAGCAGCTTGGCTGACCCTAGATTAGATGAGCAGTTCTTC.

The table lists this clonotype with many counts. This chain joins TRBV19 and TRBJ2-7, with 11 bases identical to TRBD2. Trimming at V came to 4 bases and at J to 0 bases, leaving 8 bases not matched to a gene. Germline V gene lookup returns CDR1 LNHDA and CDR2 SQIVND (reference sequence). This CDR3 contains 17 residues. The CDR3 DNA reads TGTGCCAGTAGTAACGGGACTAGCGGAGTGGGCTCCTACGAGCAGTACTTC. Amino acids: CASSNGTSGVGSYEQYF. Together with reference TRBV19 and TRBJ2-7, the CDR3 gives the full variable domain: DGGITQSPKYLFRKEGQNVTLSCEQNLNHDAMYWYRQDPGQGLRLIYYSQIVNDFQKGDIAEGYSVSREKKESFPLTVTSAQKNPTAFYLCASSNGTSGVGSYEQYFGPGTRLTVT.